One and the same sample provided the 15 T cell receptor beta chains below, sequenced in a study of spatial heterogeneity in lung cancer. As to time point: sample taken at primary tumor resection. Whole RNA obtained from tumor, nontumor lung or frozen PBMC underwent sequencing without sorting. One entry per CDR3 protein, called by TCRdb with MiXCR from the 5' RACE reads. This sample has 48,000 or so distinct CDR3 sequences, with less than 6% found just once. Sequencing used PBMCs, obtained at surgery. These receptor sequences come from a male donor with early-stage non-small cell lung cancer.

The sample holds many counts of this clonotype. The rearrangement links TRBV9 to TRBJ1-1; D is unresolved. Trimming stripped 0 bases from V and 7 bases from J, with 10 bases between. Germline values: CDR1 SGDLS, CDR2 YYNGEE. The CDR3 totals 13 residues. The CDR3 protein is CASSVATFGEAFF. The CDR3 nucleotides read TGTGCCAGCAGCGTAGCTACGTTTGGTGAAGCTTTCTTT. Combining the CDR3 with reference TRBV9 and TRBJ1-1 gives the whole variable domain DSGVTQTPKHLITATGQRVTLRCSPRSGDLSVYWYQQSLDQGLQFLIQYYNGEERAKGNILERFSAQQFPDLHSELNLSSLELGDSALYFCASSVATFGEAFFGQGTRLTVV.

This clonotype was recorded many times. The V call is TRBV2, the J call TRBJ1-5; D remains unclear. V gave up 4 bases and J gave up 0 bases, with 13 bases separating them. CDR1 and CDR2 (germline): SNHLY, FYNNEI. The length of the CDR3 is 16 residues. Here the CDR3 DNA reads TGTGCCAGCAGTGGGGTCTTCGGGTTTAGCAATCAGCCCCAGCATTTT. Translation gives CASSGVFGFSNQPQHF.

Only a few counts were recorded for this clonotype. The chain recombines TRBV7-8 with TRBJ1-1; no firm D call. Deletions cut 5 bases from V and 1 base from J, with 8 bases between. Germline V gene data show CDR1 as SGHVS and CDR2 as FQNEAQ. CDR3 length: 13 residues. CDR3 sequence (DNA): TGTGCCAGCAGCACCGACACGAACACTGAAGCTTTCTTT. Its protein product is CASSTDTNTEAFF.

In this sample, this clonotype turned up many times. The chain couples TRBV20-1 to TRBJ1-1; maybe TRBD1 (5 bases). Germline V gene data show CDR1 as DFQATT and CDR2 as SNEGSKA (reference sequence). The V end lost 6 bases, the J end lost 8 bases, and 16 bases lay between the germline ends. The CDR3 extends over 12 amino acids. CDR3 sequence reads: CSAPDGQGEAFF. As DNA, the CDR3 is TGCAGTGCCCCGGACGGCCAGGGAGAAGCTTTCTTT.

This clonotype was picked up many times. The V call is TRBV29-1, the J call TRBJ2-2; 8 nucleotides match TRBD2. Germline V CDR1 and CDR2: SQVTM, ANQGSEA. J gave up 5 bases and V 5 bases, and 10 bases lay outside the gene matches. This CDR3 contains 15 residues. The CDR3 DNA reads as TGCAGCGTTTCTCCAGCGGGAGTCGGAACCGGGGAGCTGTTTTTT. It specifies CSVSPAGVGTGELFF.

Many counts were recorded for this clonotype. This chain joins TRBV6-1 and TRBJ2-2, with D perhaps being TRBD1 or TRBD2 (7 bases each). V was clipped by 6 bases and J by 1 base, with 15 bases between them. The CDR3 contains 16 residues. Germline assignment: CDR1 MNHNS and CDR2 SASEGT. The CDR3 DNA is TGTGCCAGCAGACGGGGAGGGACAGTGAACACCGGGGAGCTGTTTTTT. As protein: CASRRGGTVNTGELFF.

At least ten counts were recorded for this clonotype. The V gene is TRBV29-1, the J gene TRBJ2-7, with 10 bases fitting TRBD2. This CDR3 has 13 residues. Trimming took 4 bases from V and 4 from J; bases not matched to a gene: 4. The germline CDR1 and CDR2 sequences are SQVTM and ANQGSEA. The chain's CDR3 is CSVGLAGGYEQYF. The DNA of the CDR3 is TGCAGCGTTGGGTTAGCGGGAGGATACGAGCAGTACTTC.

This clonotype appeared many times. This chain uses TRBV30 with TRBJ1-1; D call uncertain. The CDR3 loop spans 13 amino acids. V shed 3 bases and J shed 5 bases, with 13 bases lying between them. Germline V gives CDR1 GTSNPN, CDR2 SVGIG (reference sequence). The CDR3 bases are TGTGCCTGGAGGCGGAACACGGATACTGAAGCTTTCTTT. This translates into CAWRRNTDTEAFF.

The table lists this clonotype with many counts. CDR3: CASSPSFAGELFF. The CDR3, as DNA: TGCGCCAGCAGCCCCTCGTTTGCCGGGGAGCTGTTTTTT. The chain has TRBV5-1 and TRBJ2-2; D is uncertain. Deletions cut 4 bases from V and 6 bases from J, with 10 bases between. The CDR3 spans 13 residues. Germline-derived CDR1 and CDR2 are SGHRS and YFSETQ.

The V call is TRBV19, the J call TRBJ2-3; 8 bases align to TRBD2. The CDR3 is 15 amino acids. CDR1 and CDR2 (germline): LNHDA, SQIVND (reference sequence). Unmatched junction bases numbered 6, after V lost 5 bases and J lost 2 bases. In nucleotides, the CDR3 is TGTGCCAGTAGTCAGGTAGCGGGACCCACAGATACGCAGTATTTT. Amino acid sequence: CASSQVAGPTDTQYF.

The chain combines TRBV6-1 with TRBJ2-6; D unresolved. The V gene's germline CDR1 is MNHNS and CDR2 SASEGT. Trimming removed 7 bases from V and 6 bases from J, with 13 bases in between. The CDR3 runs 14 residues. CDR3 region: CASTLTYVANVLTF. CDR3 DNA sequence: TGTGCCAGCACCCTCACGTATGTGGCCAACGTCCTGACTTTC.

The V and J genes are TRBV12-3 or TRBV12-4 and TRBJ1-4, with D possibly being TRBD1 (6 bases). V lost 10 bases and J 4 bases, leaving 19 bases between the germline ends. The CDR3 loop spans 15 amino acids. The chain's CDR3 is CATRAGAQNNEKLFF. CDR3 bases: TGTGCCACCCGCGCGGGGGCGCAGAATAATGAAAAACTGTTTTTT.

As DNA, the CDR3 is TGCAGTGCTAGACCACTAGCGGGAGAGGGTGAGCAGTTCTTC. This encodes CSARPLAGEGEQFF. The gene calls are TRBV20-1 and TRBJ2-1; 11 bases match TRBD2. This CDR3 spans 14 amino acids. V lost 2 bases to trimming and J lost 9 bases; unmatched junction nucleotides: 6. CDR1 and CDR2 from the germline V gene are DFQATT and SNEGSKA (reference sequence).

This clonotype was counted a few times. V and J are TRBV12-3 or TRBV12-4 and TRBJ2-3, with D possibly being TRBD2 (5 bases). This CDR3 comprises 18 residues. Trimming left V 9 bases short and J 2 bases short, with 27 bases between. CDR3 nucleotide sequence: TGTGCCAGTCTCCTAGCCATCTTCCCGTTCTCAAACACAGATACGCAGTATTTT. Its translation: CASLLAIFPFSNTDTQYF.

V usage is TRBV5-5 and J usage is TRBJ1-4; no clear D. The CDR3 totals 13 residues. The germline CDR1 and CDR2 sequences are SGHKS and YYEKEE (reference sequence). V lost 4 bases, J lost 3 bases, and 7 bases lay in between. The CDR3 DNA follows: TGTGCCAGCAGCAGTCGTTCTAATGAAAAACTGTTTTTT. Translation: CASSSRSNEKLFF. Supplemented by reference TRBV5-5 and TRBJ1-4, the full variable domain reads DAGVTQSPTHLIKTRGQQVTLRCSPISGHKSVSWYQQVLGQGPQFIFQYYEKEERGRGNFPDRFSARQFPNYSSELNVNALLLGDSALYLCASSSRSNEKLFFGSGTQLSVL.